The rows below give T cell receptor beta chains drawn from one sample of a study of blood T cell repertoires in COVID-19. TCRdb's copy holds only in-frame clones and misses some; the assay was immunoSEQ multiplex PCR. The sample has 100,000 or so clones, 87% seen once; the top ten hold more than 5%. Sequenced material: peripheral blood. The receptor source for this set is a woman aged 45-65 years with COVID-19, enrolled during active disease. The CDR3 runs from the conserved cysteine through the conserved F or W. A D gene is named only where the DNA matches it firmly. Clone size is not always given. Where it is, it says once, few, many or a class for expanded clones.

clone size: .
J gene: TRBJ1-6
V gene: TRBV5-4
D gene: TRBD1
CDR3 DNA: TGTGCCAGCAGCTTTACCGACAGGGGTCCCCTCCACTTT
CDR3 protein: CASSFTDRGPLHF

clone size: once
J gene: TRBJ2-7
V gene: TRBV29-1
D gene: TRBD1
CDR3 DNA: TGCAGCGTTGCTTTTGTCGGGACAGGGTACGGCGAGCAGTACTTC
CDR3 protein: CSVAFVGTGYGEQYF

clone size: .
J gene: TRBJ2-2
V gene: TRBV27
D gene: TRBD2
CDR3 DNA: TGTGCCAGCAGGGACGGGACTAGCGGAAACACCGGGGAGCTGTTTTTT
CDR3 protein: CASRDGTSGNTGELFF

clone size: .
J gene: TRBJ2-2
V gene: TRBV2
D gene: .
CDR3 DNA: TGTGCCAGCAGTGAAATCCCCACTTACGGGGAGCTGTTTTTT
CDR3 protein: CASSEIPTYGELFF

clone size: .
J gene: TRBJ2-5
V gene: TRBV5-4
D gene: TRBD2
CDR3 DNA: TGTGCCAGCAGCTTACAAAGCGGGGGTTTAGAGACCCAGTACTTC
CDR3 protein: CASSLQSGGLETQYF

clone size: .
J gene: TRBJ2-1
V gene: TRBV4-2
D gene: TRBD2
CDR3 DNA: TGTGCCAGCAGCCCCTCCCCCTCGGGGGGGCCTGGTGAGCAGTTCTTC
CDR3 protein: CASSPSPSGGPGEQFF

clone size: .
J gene: TRBJ2-5
V gene: TRBV9
D gene: TRBD2
CDR3 DNA: TGTGCCAGCAGCGTAGCCGGGGGGGCCGTAGAGACCCAGTACTTC
CDR3 protein: CASSVAGGAVETQYF

clone size: .
J gene: TRBJ2-6
V gene: TRBV6-2/TRBV6-3
D gene: TRBD2
CDR3 DNA: TGTGCCAGCAGTGGGCTCTCTAGCGGGATCTCTGGGGCCAACGTCCTGACTTTC
CDR3 protein: CASSGLSSGISGANVLTF

clone size: .
J gene: TRBJ1-6
V gene: TRBV9
D gene: .
CDR3 DNA: TGTGCCAGCAGCGTAGTGTCAGGGGACTCACCCCTCCACTTT
CDR3 protein: CASSVVSGDSPLHF

clone size: .
J gene: TRBJ1-1
V gene: TRBV18
D gene: TRBD1
CDR3 DNA: TGTGCCAGCTCATCTGACAGGGGATTTACTGAAGCTTTCTTT
CDR3 protein: CASSSDRGFTEAFF

clone size: .
J gene: TRBJ1-4
V gene: TRBV5-1
D gene: TRBD1
CDR3 DNA: TGCGCCAGCAGCCTGGGGACAGCTAATGAAAAACTGTTTTTT
CDR3 protein: CASSLGTANEKLFF

clone size: .
J gene: TRBJ1-1
V gene: TRBV11-1
D gene: .
CDR3 DNA: TGTGCCAGCAGCTTTTTGAACCTAATGAACACTGAAGCTTTCTTT
CDR3 protein: CASSFLNLMNTEAFF

clone size: once
J gene: TRBJ1-1
V gene: TRBV9
D gene: .
CDR3 DNA: TGTGCCAGCAGCAAACAGATCGGGACACTAAACACTGAAGCTTTCTTT
CDR3 protein: CASSKQIGTLNTEAFF

clone size: .
J gene: TRBJ2-1
V gene: TRBV24-1
D gene: TRBD2
CDR3 DNA: TGTGCCACCAGGGGGGGGGAGTGGAATGAGCAGTTCTTC
CDR3 protein: CATRGGEWNEQFF

clone size: .
J gene: TRBJ2-3
V gene: TRBV7-2
D gene: TRBD2
CDR3 DNA: TGTGCCAGCACCCCGGGACTAGCGGAGAGCACAGATACGCAGTATTTT
CDR3 protein: CASTPGLAESTDTQYF

clone size: .
J gene: TRBJ2-2
V gene: TRBV9
D gene: TRBD1
CDR3 DNA: TGTGCCAGCAGCTTCGGACAGGGGAACACCGGGGAGCTGTTTTTT
CDR3 protein: CASSFGQGNTGELFF

clone size: .
J gene: TRBJ2-5
V gene: TRBV6-1
D gene: TRBD2
CDR3 DNA: TGTGCCAGCAGTGAAGCGCTGGACGGGGGGTTTGTGGGGACCCAGTACTTC
CDR3 protein: CASSEALDGGFVGTQYF

clone size: .
J gene: TRBJ2-1
V gene: TRBV6-1
D gene: .
CDR3 DNA: TGTGCCAGCAGTGGTCCCGGGACTTCCAGCTCCTACAATGAGCAGTTCTTC
CDR3 protein: CASSGPGTSSSYNEQFF

clone size: .
J gene: TRBJ1-6
V gene: TRBV30
D gene: TRBD1
CDR3 DNA: TGTGCCTGGAGGGGACAGTTAGATTCACCCCTCCACTTT
CDR3 protein: CAWRGQLDSPLHF

clone size: .
J gene: TRBJ2-7
V gene: TRBV7-2
D gene: TRBD1
CDR3 DNA: TGTGCCAGCAGTCCCGGACAGGGGGCCAGCTACGAGCAGTACTTC
CDR3 protein: CASSPGQGASYEQYF

clone size: .
J gene: TRBJ2-7
V gene: TRBV15
D gene: .
CDR3 DNA: TGTGCCACCAGCAGAGACCAGGGACACTCCTACGAGCAGTACTTC
CDR3 protein: CATSRDQGHSYEQYF

clone size: .
J gene: TRBJ2-1
V gene: TRBV27
D gene: TRBD1
CDR3 DNA: TGTGCCAGCAGTGAGACAGGGAGCTACAATGAGCAGTTCTTC
CDR3 protein: CASSETGSYNEQFF

clone size: .
J gene: TRBJ1-5
V gene: TRBV10-3
D gene: .
CDR3 DNA: TGTGCCATCAGTGAGTTACATCCCAGCAATCAGCCCCAGCATTTT
CDR3 protein: CAISELHPSNQPQHF

clone size: .
J gene: TRBJ2-3
V gene: TRBV4-1
D gene: TRBD2
CDR3 DNA: TGCGCCAGCAGCCAAACCGGACTAGGAACAGATACGCAGTATTTT
CDR3 protein: CASSQTGLGTDTQYF

clone size: few
J gene: TRBJ2-1
V gene: TRBV3-1/TRBV3-2
D gene: TRBD2
CDR3 DNA: TGTGCCAGCAGCCAAGATCGGCTAGCGGGGGGGCTAGGGAGGAATGAGCAGTTCTTC
CDR3 protein: CASSQDRLAGGLGRNEQFF

clone size: .
J gene: TRBJ2-5
V gene: TRBV4-2
D gene: TRBD2
CDR3 DNA: TGTGCCAGCAGCCTTGGTGGGGCTAGCGGGGAAGAGACCCAGTACTTC
CDR3 protein: CASSLGGASGEETQYF

clone size: .
J gene: TRBJ2-3
V gene: TRBV6-2/TRBV6-3
D gene: .
CDR3 DNA: TGTGCCAGCAGTTACGTAACGGGACATTTCACAGATACGCAGTATTTT
CDR3 protein: CASSYVTGHFTDTQYF

clone size: .
J gene: TRBJ1-1
V gene: TRBV19
D gene: TRBD1
CDR3 DNA: TGTGCCAGTAGTAGACAGGGGGCAGACACTGAAGCTTTCTTT
CDR3 protein: CASSRQGADTEAFF

clone size: .
J gene: TRBJ2-7
V gene: TRBV11-2
D gene: .
CDR3 DNA: TGTGCCAGCAGCTTAGGCGATGAGACTAGTATAACCTACGAGCAGTACTTC
CDR3 protein: CASSLGDETSITYEQYF

clone size: .
J gene: TRBJ1-5
V gene: TRBV5-5
D gene: .
CDR3 DNA: TGTGCCAGCAGCTTGGGTATACAGGGTAGCAATCAGCCCCAGCATTTT
CDR3 protein: CASSLGIQGSNQPQHF

clone size: .
J gene: TRBJ2-3
V gene: TRBV12-1
D gene: .
CDR3 DNA: TGTGCCAGCAGCTCGAGCGGGGGTTGCACAGATACGCAGTATTTT
CDR3 protein: CASSSSGGCTDTQYF

clone size: .
J gene: TRBJ1-2
V gene: TRBV28
D gene: TRBD1
CDR3 DNA: TGTGCCAGCAGGAAAGGGGGCTGGATCTATGGCTACACCTTC
CDR3 protein: CASRKGGWIYGYTF

clone size: once
J gene: TRBJ1-6
V gene: TRBV28
D gene: TRBD1
CDR3 DNA: TGTGCCAGCGTTAAGGGACAGGGTTTGTATAATTCACCCCTCCACTTT
CDR3 protein: CASVKGQGLYNSPLHF

clone size: .
J gene: TRBJ1-2
V gene: TRBV4-1
D gene: .
CDR3 DNA: TGCGCCAGCAGCCAAGGACCCGGACAGTTCTATGGCTACACCTTC
CDR3 protein: CASSQGPGQFYGYTF

clone size: .
J gene: TRBJ2-5
V gene: TRBV6-2/TRBV6-3
D gene: TRBD2
CDR3 DNA: TGTGCCAGCAGCGGGGGGAGTGAGACCCAGTACTTC
CDR3 protein: CASSGGSETQYF

clone size: .
J gene: TRBJ1-1
V gene: TRBV5-1
D gene: .
CDR3 DNA: TGCGCCAGCAGCTTACAGGACAGCATGAACACTGAAGCTTTCTTT
CDR3 protein: CASSLQDSMNTEAFF

clone size: .
J gene: TRBJ1-5
V gene: TRBV28
D gene: .
CDR3 DNA: TGTGCCAGCAGGGGGACAAAGAAAAGCAATCAGCCCCAGCATTTT
CDR3 protein: CASRGTKKSNQPQHF

clone size: once
J gene: TRBJ1-6
V gene: TRBV3-1/TRBV3-2
D gene: TRBD1
CDR3 DNA: TGTGCCAGCAGCCAAGGGACAGGGGAAAATTCACCCCTCCACTTT
CDR3 protein: CASSQGTGENSPLHF

clone size: few
J gene: TRBJ1-1
V gene: TRBV4-1
D gene: TRBD1
CDR3 DNA: TGCGCCAGCAGCCAGGAAAGGCAGGGGGTTATGAACACTGAAGCTTTCTTT
CDR3 protein: CASSQERQGVMNTEAFF

clone size: once
J gene: TRBJ2-2
V gene: TRBV5-1
D gene: TRBD1
CDR3 DNA: TGCGCCAGCAGCACCCGACAGGGGAACACCGGGGAGCTGTTTTTT
CDR3 protein: CASSTRQGNTGELFF

clone size: .
J gene: TRBJ2-7
V gene: TRBV4-3
D gene: TRBD1
CDR3 DNA: TGCGCCAGCAGCCACGGCCGGGACAGGTCCCCCTACGAGCAGTACTTC
CDR3 protein: CASSHGRDRSPYEQYF

clone size: .
J gene: TRBJ1-4
V gene: TRBV30
D gene: TRBD1
CDR3 DNA: TGTGCCTGGACCGGGACAGGTCACACTAATGAAAAACTGTTTTTT
CDR3 protein: CAWTGTGHTNEKLFF

clone size: .
J gene: TRBJ1-4
V gene: TRBV11-2
D gene: .
CDR3 DNA: TGTGCCAGCAGCCCAGGGGTACATCCTAATGAAAAACTGTTTTTT
CDR3 protein: CASSPGVHPNEKLFF

clone size: .
J gene: TRBJ1-5
V gene: TRBV19
D gene: .
CDR3 DNA: TGTGCCAGTAGTATAGCACGGAGGGTGGACAATCAGCCCCAGCATTTT
CDR3 protein: CASSIARRVDNQPQHF

clone size: .
J gene: TRBJ1-6
V gene: TRBV28
D gene: TRBD1
CDR3 DNA: TGTGCCAGCAGTTCTAACCCCGACAGGGCTAATTCACCCCTCCACTTT
CDR3 protein: CASSSNPDRANSPLHF

clone size: .
J gene: TRBJ1-1
V gene: TRBV6-5
D gene: .
CDR3 DNA: TGTGCCAGCAGTAAATCTACGAACACTGAAGCTTTCTTT
CDR3 protein: CASSKSTNTEAFF

clone size: .
J gene: TRBJ2-1
V gene: TRBV6-2/TRBV6-3
D gene: TRBD2
CDR3 DNA: TGTGCCAGCAGCCGACTAGCGGACACCTACAATGAGCAGTTCTTC
CDR3 protein: CASSRLADTYNEQFF

clone size: once
J gene: TRBJ1-4
V gene: TRBV6-5
D gene: TRBD1
CDR3 DNA: TGTGCCAGCAGTTACTCGGAGACAGGGGCTGAAAAACTGTTTTTT
CDR3 protein: CASSYSETGAEKLFF

clone size: .
J gene: TRBJ1-2
V gene: TRBV5-1
D gene: .
CDR3 DNA: TGCGCCAGCAGCGCGGGACGGCTCTATGGCTACACCTTC
CDR3 protein: CASSAGRLYGYTF

clone size: .
J gene: TRBJ2-7
V gene: TRBV11-3
D gene: TRBD1
CDR3 DNA: TGTGCCAGCAGCCCCCCGGGACAGTCCTACGAGCAGTACTTC
CDR3 protein: CASSPPGQSYEQYF

clone size: .
J gene: TRBJ1-5
V gene: TRBV5-1
D gene: .
CDR3 DNA: TGCGCCAGCAGCTTGGGGGTGGGAGTCAATCAGCCCCAGCATTTT
CDR3 protein: CASSLGVGVNQPQHF

clone size: .
J gene: TRBJ2-7
V gene: TRBV6-1
D gene: TRBD1
CDR3 DNA: TGTGCCAGCAGTGAAGCGCCAGGGACAGGACACTACGAGCAGTACTTC
CDR3 protein: CASSEAPGTGHYEQYF

clone size: .
J gene: TRBJ2-1
V gene: TRBV3-1/TRBV3-2
D gene: .
CDR3 DNA: TGTGCCAGCAGCCAAGATCGGAATGAGCAGTTCTTC
CDR3 protein: CASSQDRNEQFF

clone size: .
J gene: TRBJ2-5
V gene: TRBV29-1
D gene: .
CDR3 DNA: TGCAGCGTTGACAGGGCAACAGAGACCCAGTACTTC
CDR3 protein: CSVDRATETQYF

clone size: .
J gene: TRBJ2-1
V gene: TRBV21-1
D gene: .
CDR3 DNA: TGTGCCAGCAGCAGACGGGTTGGGACAGGGGGCTATGAGCAGTTCTTC
CDR3 protein: CASSRRVGTGGYEQFF

clone size: few
J gene: TRBJ1-1
V gene: TRBV29-1
D gene: TRBD1
CDR3 DNA: TGCAGCGGATACGACAGGGGATATACTGAAGCTTTCTTT
CDR3 protein: CSGYDRGYTEAFF

clone size: .
J gene: TRBJ2-6
V gene: TRBV28
D gene: TRBD1
CDR3 DNA: TGTGCCAGCAGTTTAGGGGGACAGGGTGGGGCCAACGTCCTGACTTTC
CDR3 protein: CASSLGGQGGANVLTF